This TCR beta chain was sequenced in a study of shared clonotypes between healthy human individuals. Germline CDR1 is SGHRS and CDR2 is YFSETQ. The V and J ends lost 4 bases and 10 bases, in that order; junction bases with no gene match: 9. CDR3 length equals 14 residues. Some clones are missing from TCRdb's copy, which holds only in-frame ones; the method was immunoSEQ multiplex PCR. The profile covers fewer than 600,000 clones, with roughly four fifths appearing a single time and around 12% taken by the ten largest. V gene TRBV5-1 combines with J gene TRBJ2-1, with 9 bases fitting TRBD2. Input material: PBMCs. This clonotype was obtained from a woman in her thirties or forties in good health. Some clones in this sample may be carry-over from other donors' samples. The chain's CDR3 is CASSLTSGPLEQFF. In nucleotides, the CDR3 is TGCGCCAGCAGCCTGACTAGCGGACCCCTGGAGCAGTTCTTC.